This T cell receptor beta chain was recorded in a study of T cell changes during pregnancy in multiple sclerosis (dated by TCRdb to about 2019). Context from the whole study: The study examined how the T cell repertoire changed over the course of pregnancy in women with multiple sclerosis.

From its cysteine to its phenylalanine, the CDR3 spans 15 amino acids. The retained sequence is limited to the CDR3, 45 bases, with the frame set at the first base. Via the germline V gene, CDR1 is SNHLY and CDR2 FYNNEI. Trimmed from V: 6 bases; trimmed from J: 1 base; junction bases lacking a gene match: 2. Library preparation was by the immunoSEQ multiplex PCR assay. The table was pulled from immuneACCESS by TCRdb, which kept in-frame rearrangements only. Such tables lose some clones; where checked, under half of the loss comes from unresolved V genes, and the rest has no known cause. This sample lists more than 85,000 clones; 90% to 95% were detected once. Clones ranked in the top ten supply 0.7% to 0.9% of the sample. Details on this clone: Its antigen is currently not known. Nothing much larger sits one base from this clone, and base qualities are not available.

The chain uses TRBV2 and TRBJ2-3; 12 bases in the middle match TRBD2. The sequenced sample was peripheral blood, obtained before pregnancy. The sequence derives from a female donor with multiple sclerosis, enrolled in a pregnancy study. Here the CDR3 is given as CASRRLAGGTDTQYF. In nucleotides, the sequence is TGTGCCAGCAGGCGACTAGCGGGAGGCACAGATACGCAGTATTTT.